This is a list of T cell receptor beta chains from one sample in a study of blood T cell repertoires in COVID-19. Method: immunoSEQ multiplex PCR; TCRdb's copy keeps in-frame clones and lacks some. The sample lists around 200,000 clones, under 85% occurring once. The sequenced sample was peripheral blood. These receptors were collected from a woman aged 40 to 50 with acute or convalescent COVID-19. Each CDR3 is given without its conserved first and last residue.

J gene	V gene	CDR3 protein
TRBJ1-1	TRBV2	ASSGDRNTEAF
TRBJ2-1	TRBV11-2	ASSFSGRVHNEQF
TRBJ1-4	TRBV5-6	ASSRQGGVREKLF
TRBJ1-2	TRBV9	ASSVGRQGATTGYT
TRBJ2-7	TRBV11-2	ASSPGVSGSVEQY
TRBJ2-3	TRBV6-5	ASCRTGGTDTQY
TRBJ1-1	TRBV7-6	ASSLGGPGTEAF
TRBJ1-1	TRBV10-3	AISGDGGGPRAF
TRBJ1-2	TRBV3-1/TRBV3-2	ASSRLDSGYT
TRBJ2-2	TRBV7-9	ASSLLWNTGELF
TRBJ1-2	TRBV18	ASSRPGSYGYT
TRBJ1-4	TRBV28	ASSSRNEKLF
TRBJ1-5	TRBV27	ASSLFADRVQPQH
TRBJ1-6	TRBV11-3	ASSSGTDHNSPLH
TRBJ2-2	TRBV7-9	ASSLSGEAYGELF
TRBJ2-2	TRBV11-2	ASSLIASNTGELF
TRBJ1-1	TRBV28	ASSQDRMNTEAF
TRBJ2-2	TRBV30	AWRLAGYTGELF
TRBJ2-7	TRBV5-5	ASSITPTSYEQY
TRBJ1-3	TRBV3-1/TRBV3-2	ASSPTGRPNTIY
TRBJ2-5	TRBV6-1	ASSEGRRHDETQY
TRBJ1-6	TRBV19	ASRGQGSYNSPLH
TRBJ2-7	TRBV10-3	AISGRGPYEQY
TRBJ2-1	TRBV18	ASSTGLAGGLSYNEQF
TRBJ1-2	TRBV5-1	ASSFRGAPLNYGYT
TRBJ1-5	TRBV19	ASSSRGVVSQPQH
TRBJ2-7	TRBV28	ASSSSSYEQY
TRBJ2-7	TRBV2	ASSGDRGLSYEQY
TRBJ2-3	TRBV7-2	ASSRVGTDTQY
TRBJ1-3	TRBV4-1	ASSQPLRGSGNTIY
TRBJ1-1	TRBV27	ASSFPTEAF
TRBJ2-7	TRBV7-2	ASSLALAGGYEQY
TRBJ1-4	TRBV6-5	ASRSQAQNSGKLF
TRBJ2-5	TRBV6-5	ASMRTVQETQY
TRBJ2-7	TRBV4-1	ASSQGAIYEQY
TRBJ1-2	TRBV14	ASSPGTSGYT
TRBJ1-3	TRBV28	ASQFIGGRNTIY
TRBJ1-1	TRBV2	ASSGGRGQGTEAF
TRBJ2-7	TRBV5-6	ASSFAHSFEQY
TRBJ2-2	TRBV1	TSSQSPSGPKIFTGELF
TRBJ1-2	TRBV6-5	ASKGAGGEYGYT
TRBJ1-1	TRBV5-6	ASSSFGQGRNTEAF
TRBJ1-1	TRBV6-5	ASSYLQGEAF
TRBJ2-7	TRBV3-1/TRBV3-2	ASSAGVYEQY
TRBJ2-3	TRBV10-2	ASSFGSGTRNTQY
TRBJ2-4	TRBV4-1	ASMVLGGDGKNIQY
TRBJ1-6	TRBV10-3	AISESLQRNSPLH
TRBJ2-7	TRBV28	ASSLGGAWYEQY
TRBJ1-1	TRBV7-9	ASSFSQNTEAF
TRBJ2-2	TRBV28	ASSLGQSTGELF
TRBJ2-2	TRBV5-1	ASSEGWVENTGELF
TRBJ1-1	TRBV28	ASSLQMNTEAF
TRBJ1-2	TRBV4-1	ASSQEGKDSGYT
TRBJ2-5	TRBV15	ATSRDRTRQETQY
TRBJ1-4	TRBV6-6	ASSRRGEKLF